This T cell receptor beta chain was identified during a study of blood T cell repertoires in COVID-19. Overall study: Sample material is recorded as cDNA or gDNA derived from T cells, B-cell-depleted T cells, or PBMCs.

Between the trimmed V and J ends, which lost 0 bases and 0 bases, there was a span of 7 bases. The germline V gene has CDR1 SGHRS and CDR2 YFSETQ. This CDR3 has 14 amino acids. Original data processing: By means of reference gene primer amplification, nucleated cell counts were estimated. Clones were sequenced by immunoSEQ multiplex PCR, and TCRdb holds only the in-frame ones, with some missing. V and J calls and clone size are as listed in that table; D and trimming were resolved from the DNA. Among 150,000 to 200,000 clones listed, roughly 84% were seen once. The material sequenced was peripheral blood. The receptor was derived from a woman aged 55-75 years with acute or convalescent COVID-19. This sequence joins TRBV5-1 and TRBJ2-7; D uncertain. The CDR3 loop is CASSLDTVSYEQYF. The CDR3, as DNA: TGCGCCAGCAGCTTGGATACAGTCTCCTACGAGCAGTACTTC. The whole variable domain, remainder taken from reference TRBV5-1 and TRBJ2-7, is KAGVTQTPRYLIKTRGQQVTLSCSPISGHRSVSWYQQTPGQGLQFLFEYFSETQRNKGNFPGRFSGRQFSNSRSEMNVSTLELGDSALYLCASSLDTVSYEQYFGPGTRLTVT.